These 19 T cell receptor beta chains came from one sample sequenced in a study of shared clonotypes between healthy human individuals. The table came from immunoSEQ multiplex PCR; TCRdb's copy has only in-frame clones and leaves some out. Among over a million clones listed, 95% to 97% were seen once. Sequencing was done on a sample of naive CD4+ T cells sorted from blood. Subset denoted: CD45RA+ positively selected. The receptor set was obtained from a man aged 25-45 years in good health.

The chain couples TRBV7-9 to TRBJ1-2; D gene uncertain. The CDR3 spans 13 residues. Germline lookup yields CDR1 SEHNR and CDR2 FQNEAQ (reference sequence). Trimming took off 1 base at V and 6 bases at J, with 9 bases between the two ends. The CDR3 reads CASSLVGHHGYTF. CDR3 nucleotide sequence: TGTGCCAGCAGCTTAGTAGGTCACCATGGCTACACCTTC.

This clone was seen only a few times. The chain combines TRBV5-6 with TRBJ1-5; D unresolved. The germline V gene has CDR1 SGHDT and CDR2 YYEEEE. CDR3 length equals 13 residues. Trimming removed 3 bases from V and 4 bases from J, with 8 bases in between. The CDR3 loop is CASSSLGNQPQHF. In DNA, the CDR3 is TGTGCCAGCAGCTCCTTGGGGAATCAGCCCCAGCATTTT. The full variable domain, rest sourced from reference TRBV5-6 and TRBJ1-5, is DAGVTQSPTHLIKTRGQQVTLRCSPKSGHDTVSWYQQALGQGPQFIFQYYEEEERQRGNFPDRFSGHQFPNYSSELNVNALLLGDSALYLCASSSLGNQPQHFGDGTRLSIL.

The chain combines TRBV7-2 with TRBJ2-7; 11 positions agree with TRBD2. The germline V gene has CDR1 SGHTA and CDR2 FQGNSA. CDR3 length equals 14 residues. Trimming at V came to 1 base and at J to 9 bases, leaving 5 bases not matched to a gene. The CDR3 nucleotides are TGTGCCAGCAGCTTAGGACTAGCGGGGTTGGGGCAGTACTTC. Protein sequence: CASSLGLAGLGQYF.

This chain links TRBV6-1 with TRBJ2-7, with 8 bases fitting TRBD1. The CDR3 totals 15 residues. The V gene end was trimmed by 5 bases and the J gene end by 0 bases; junction bases not matched to a gene: 6. The germline V gene encodes CDR1 MNHNS and CDR2 SASEGT. The CDR3 DNA sequence: TGTGCCAGCAGTACAGGACAGGGAAACTCCTACGAGCAGTACTTC. Its protein product is CASSTGQGNSYEQYF.

The chain couples TRBV4-2 to TRBJ2-1, with 11 bases that match TRBD2. This CDR3 has 18 amino acids. Germline V gene lookup returns CDR1 LGHNA and CDR2 YNFKEQ. V shed 7 bases and J 1 base; nucleotides not matched to a gene: 12. The CDR3 loop reads CASTPLSGRVDSYNEQFF. CDR3 bases: TGTGCCAGCACTCCGCTTAGCGGGAGGGTGGATTCCTACAATGAGCAGTTCTTC.

The rearrangement uses TRBV11-1 and TRBJ2-4, with TRBD1 identical over 7 bases. From germline, CDR1 is SGHAT and CDR2 FQDESV (reference sequence). The CDR3 is made up of 15 amino acids. V lost 4 bases and J lost 4; bases outside the gene matches: 7. CDR3 in DNA: TGTGCCAGCAGCTCGTTACGGGGACAGAAAAACATTCAGTACTTC. Translation: CASSSLRGQKNIQYF.

The chain carries TRBV5-3 and TRBJ1-2; a possible D gene is TRBD1 (6 bases). TRBV5-3 is an ORF, with its function uncertain. V shed 1 base and J shed 8 bases, with 21 bases lying between them. CDR3 length equals 16 residues. The CDR3 coding sequence is TGTGCCAGAAGCTTGTATTTCCGAACAGGGCTCAGGGGCTACACCTTC. Protein sequence: CARSLYFRTGLRGYTF.

The chain carries TRBV11-2 and TRBJ2-5, with D unclear. The CDR3 sequence is 12 residues long. Germline values: CDR1 SGHAT, CDR2 FQNNGV. Trimming removed 4 bases from V and 4 bases from J, with 7 bases in between. CDR3 coding DNA: TGTGCCAGCAGCTCGACTCTAGAGACCCAGTACTTC. This gives the protein CASSSTLETQYF.

The rearrangement links TRBV7-8 to TRBJ1-5; a weak D match, TRBD1 (5 bases). The CDR3 totals 15 residues. Trimming shortened V by 1 base and J by 2 bases, and 9 bases separated the two germline ends. Germline-derived CDR1 and CDR2 are SGHVS and FQNEAQ. This chain's CDR3 is CASSLEWGGNQPQHF. Written as DNA, the CDR3 is TGTGCCAGCAGCTTAGAATGGGGGGGCAATCAGCCCCAGCATTTT.

This chain connects TRBV4-3 to TRBJ2-7; D may be TRBD2 (5 bases). The germline V gene encodes CDR1 LGHNA and CDR2 YSLEER. The germline V and J ends were trimmed by 6 bases and 2 bases, with 14 bases remaining between them. The CDR3 has 14 residues. The CDR3 spells CASSYHDYPYEQYF. CDR3 nucleotide sequence: TGCGCCAGCAGTTATCACGACTACCCCTACGAGCAGTACTTC.

The rearrangement joins TRBV27 to TRBJ2-5; 9 bases line up with TRBD2. CDR1 MNHEY and CDR2 SMNVEV come from the germline V gene (reference sequence). J was trimmed by 1 base and V by 5 bases; bases with no gene match: 5. The CDR3 spans 15 residues. CDR3 bases: TGTGCCAGCAGTCGCGGGAGGGGGCTCCAAGAGACCCAGTACTTC. Its translation: CASSRGRGLQETQYF.

V and J are TRBV5-1 and TRBJ1-3, with a possible D match to TRBD1 (5 bases). V dropped 4 bases and J dropped 3 bases, with 17 bases sitting between them. Germline V gene lookup returns CDR1 SGHRS and CDR2 YFSETQ. The CDR3 contains 16 residues. The CDR3 sequence is CASSPSQGIFGNTIYF. CDR3 nucleotide sequence: TGCGCCAGCAGCCCATCGCAGGGTATATTTGGAAACACCATATATTTT.

The rearrangement links TRBV4-1 to TRBJ2-1; no clear D gene. The CDR3 totals 15 residues. Germline loops: CDR1 MGHRA, CDR2 YSYEKL. V was shortened by 5 bases and J by 1 base, with 12 bases between the two germline ends. CDR3 coding DNA: TGCGCCAGCAGCGTGGTGGCCCAATCCTACAATGAGCAGTTCTTC. It specifies CASSVVAQSYNEQFF.

The chain joins TRBV28 to TRBJ2-1, with D possibly being TRBD2 (5 bases). The CDR3 has 15 residues. Trimming took off 3 bases at V and 9 bases at J, with 18 bases between the two ends. Germline loops: CDR1 MDHEN, CDR2 SYDVKM. DNA of the CDR3: TGTGCCAGCAGTTTGCGGGTTAAACCGGAAGGTGAGCAGTTCTTC. It specifies CASSLRVKPEGEQFF.

The rearrangement links TRBV25-1 to TRBJ2-7, with a tentative D call TRBD2 (5 bases). Germline assignment: CDR1 MGHDK and CDR2 SYGVNS. The CDR3 has 12 amino acids. V shed 1 base and J shed 6 bases, with 7 bases lying between them. In DNA, the CDR3 is TGTGCCAGCAGTGAATTGCGGGCCGAGCAGTACTTC. Residues: CASSELRAEQYF.

V usage is TRBV7-8 and J usage is TRBJ2-3; 8 nucleotides align to TRBD2. This CDR3 region has 17 residues. In germline, CDR1 is SGHVS, CDR2 FQNEAQ. With 10 bases clipped from V and 1 base from J, the junction kept 16 bases outside the gene matches. Written as DNA, the CDR3 is TGTGCCAACAGGCGGTCCGTTGGGCGGGAGGGCACAGATACGCAGTATTTT. It translates to CANRRSVGREGTDTQYF.

The rearrangement links TRBV7-7 to TRBJ1-1; D is undetermined. CDR1 and CDR2 (germline): SSHAT, FNYEAQ (reference sequence). V shed 2 bases and J shed 8 bases, with 12 bases lying between them. The CDR3 length is 13 residues. The CDR3 sequence is CASSLKAGLEAFF. As DNA, the CDR3 is TGTGCCAGCAGCTTAAAGGCCGGGTTAGAAGCTTTCTTT.

This clone was seen a single time. This rearrangement joins TRBV5-1 to TRBJ2-5; tentatively, D is TRBD2 (6 bases). The CDR3 sequence is 14 residues long. Germline lookup yields CDR1 SGHRS and CDR2 YFSETQ. Trimming took 0 bases from V and 5 from J, leaving 11 bases between them. CDR3 sequence (DNA): TGCGCCAGCAGCTTGGTGGAGGGTGGCGAGACCCAGTACTTC. Its translation is CASSLVEGGETQYF.

The V call is TRBV7-8, the J call TRBJ1-1, with a possible D match to TRBD1 (6 bases). Per germline, CDR1 SGHVS and CDR2 FQNEAQ. The CDR3 spans 14 residues. V was trimmed by 1 base and J by 7 bases, leaving 13 bases between them. The CDR3 nucleotides read TGTGCCAGCAGCTTAGGGACAGAGCGAAGTGAAGCTTTCTTT. Amino acids: CASSLGTERSEAFF.